The T cell receptor beta chain described here comes from a study of blood T cell repertoires in COVID-19. The wider study: PBMCs, B-cell-depleted T cells, or T cells were the source of the cDNA or gDNA that made up the material.

V shed 3 bases and J 2 bases; nucleotides not matched to a gene: 3. CDR1 and CDR2 (germline): WNHNN, SYGVQD (reference sequence). CDR3 length equals 15 residues. This clone was observed once. Source study methods: Reference gene primers were amplified, and this amplification served to estimate nucleated cell counts. Using immunoSEQ multiplex PCR, the repertoire was profiled, and TCRdb retains in-frame clones only, with some absent. V, J and clone size derive from that table, while D and trimming were established from the DNA sequence. This sample has fewer than 150,000 clones, with around 90% found just once.

The genes are TRBV10-1 and TRBJ2-5; 10 nucleotides match TRBD2. This TCR derives from a human donor in a cohort sampled during active COVID-19. The sequencing input was peripheral blood. The CDR3 sequence is CASSDVAGGQETQYF. CDR3 DNA: TGCGCCAGCAGTGATGTAGCGGGAGGACAAGAGACCCAGTACTTC.